This T cell receptor beta chain was identified during a study of cytomegalovirus exposure and HLA in healthy donors. A note on this clone: Its cognate antigen is unknown.

Germline values: CDR1 GTSNPN, CDR2 SVGIG (reference sequence). V shed 3 bases and J 5 bases; nucleotides not matched to a gene: 6. The CDR3 is 15 residues long. General study findings and limits: Sequencing likely generated an artifact that appeared as a cluster of highly shared sequence variants.

Both 60 Vbeta primers and 13 Jbeta primers went into the PCR. Only in-frame clones appear in the TCRdb table, and some are missing; sequencing was by immunoSEQ multiplex PCR. The table records 170,000 or so clones, 77% of them present only once. Material for sequencing was PBMCs. The sequence derives from a woman between 25 and 40 years old in good health and CMV-seropositive. The V gene is TRBV30, the J gene TRBJ2-2, with 10 bases that match TRBD2. The CDR3 DNA is TGTGCCTGGAGGTTAGCGGGAGGAGGTACCGGGGAGCTGTTTTTT. Translation: CAWRLAGGGTGELFF. Full variable domain (outside the CDR3, taken from reference TRBV30 and TRBJ2-2): SQTIHQWPATLVQPVGSPLSLECTVEGTSNPNLYWYRQAAGRGLQLLFYSVGIGQISSEVPQNLSASRPQDRQFILSSKKLLLSDSGFYLCAWRLAGGGTGELFFGEGSRLTVL.